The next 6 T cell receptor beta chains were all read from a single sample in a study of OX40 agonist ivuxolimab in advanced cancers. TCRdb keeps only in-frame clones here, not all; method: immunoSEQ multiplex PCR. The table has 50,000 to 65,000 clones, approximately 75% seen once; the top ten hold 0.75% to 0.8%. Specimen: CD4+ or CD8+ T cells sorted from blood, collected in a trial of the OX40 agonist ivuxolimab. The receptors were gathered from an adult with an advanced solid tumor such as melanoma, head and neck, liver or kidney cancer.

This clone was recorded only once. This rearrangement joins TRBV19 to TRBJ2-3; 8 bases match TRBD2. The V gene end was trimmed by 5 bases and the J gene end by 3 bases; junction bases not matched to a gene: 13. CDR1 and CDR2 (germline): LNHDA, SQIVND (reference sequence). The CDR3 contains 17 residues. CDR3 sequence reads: CASSRGGTGSGTDTQYF. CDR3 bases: TGTGCCAGTAGTCGGGGGGGAACAGGGTCGGGAACAGATACGCAGTATTTT.

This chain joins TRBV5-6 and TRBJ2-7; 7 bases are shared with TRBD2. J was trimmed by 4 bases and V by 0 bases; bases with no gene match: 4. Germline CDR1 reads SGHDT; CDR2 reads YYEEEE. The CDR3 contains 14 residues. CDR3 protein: CASSLAGLEYEQYF. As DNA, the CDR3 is TGTGCCAGCAGCTTGGCCGGACTAGAATACGAGCAGTACTTC.

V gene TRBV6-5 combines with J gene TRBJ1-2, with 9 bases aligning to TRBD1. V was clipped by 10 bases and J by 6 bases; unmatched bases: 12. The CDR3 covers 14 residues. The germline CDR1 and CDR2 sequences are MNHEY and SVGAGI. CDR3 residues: CATHRDREFHGYTF. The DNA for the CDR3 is TGTGCCACACACCGGGACAGGGAATTTCATGGCTACACCTTC.

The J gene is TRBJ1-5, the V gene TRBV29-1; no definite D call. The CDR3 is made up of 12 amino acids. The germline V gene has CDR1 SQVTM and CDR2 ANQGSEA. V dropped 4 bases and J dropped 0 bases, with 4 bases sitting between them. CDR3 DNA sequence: TGCAGCGTTGGGGATAGCAATCAGCCCCAGCATTTT. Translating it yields CSVGDSNQPQHF.

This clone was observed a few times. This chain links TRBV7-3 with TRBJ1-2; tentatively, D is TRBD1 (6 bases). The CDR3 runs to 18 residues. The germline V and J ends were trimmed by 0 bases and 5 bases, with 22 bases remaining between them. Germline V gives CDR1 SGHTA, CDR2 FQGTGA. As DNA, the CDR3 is TGTGCCAGCAGCTTAACCGGAATCGATCAGACAGGAGCGTATGGCTACACCTTC. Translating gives CASSLTGIDQTGAYGYTF.

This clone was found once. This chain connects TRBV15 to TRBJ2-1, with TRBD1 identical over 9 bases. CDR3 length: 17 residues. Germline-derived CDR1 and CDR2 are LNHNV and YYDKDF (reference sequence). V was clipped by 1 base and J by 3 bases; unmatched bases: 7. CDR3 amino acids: CATSRVVGTGIYNEQFF. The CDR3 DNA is TGTGCCACCAGCAGAGTTGTTGGGACAGGGATCTACAATGAGCAGTTCTTC.